These T cell receptor beta chains were read from a single sample in a study of Graves' ophthalmopathy and Graves' hyperthyroidism. MiXCR was run by TCRdb on the multiplex PCR reads, yielding one entry per CDR3 protein. The sample records over a million distinct CDR3 sequences, 35% to 40% being singletons. The sequenced sample was peripheral blood or thyroid tissue (not recorded which). Receptors were obtained from an adult man with Graves' hyperthyroidism. Each CDR3 is given with its conserved first and last residue. Each record gives: clone size, J gene, D gene, V gene, CDR3 protein, CDR3 DNA. A D gene is named only where the DNA matches it firmly. Clone size appears in some rows only: once, few, many, or a class for an expanded clone.

size: few
J: TRBJ2-7
D: .
V: TRBV18
CDR3: CASSPSAEGYEQYF
DNA: TGTGCCAGCTCACCAAGCGCGGAAGGGTACGAGCAGTACTTC

size: .
J: TRBJ1-4
D: .
V: TRBV20-1
CDR3: CSARKVAEKLFF
DNA: TGCAGTGCTAGAAAGGTCGCGGAAAAACTGTTTTTT

size: .
J: TRBJ2-5
D: .
V: TRBV3-1
CDR3: CASSQDLSRETQYF
DNA: TGTGCCAGCAGCCAAGACTTGAGCCGAGAGACCCAGTACTTC

size: many
J: TRBJ2-7
D: .
V: TRBV10-3
CDR3: CAISERQGEVYEQYF
DNA: TGTGCCATCAGTGAGAGGCAGGGAGAGGTCTACGAGCAGTACTTC

size: many
J: TRBJ1-1
D: .
V: TRBV28
CDR3: CASSRTTAFF
DNA: TGTGCCAGCAGTAGGACAACGGCTTTCTTT

size: few
J: TRBJ1-6
D: .
V: TRBV2
CDR3: CASTANNSPLHF
DNA: TGTGCCAGCACTGCAAATAATTCACCCCTCCACTTT

size: .
J: TRBJ1-2
D: .
V: TRBV7-2
CDR3: CASSLIGAYGYTF
DNA: TGTGCCAGCAGCTTAATCGGGGCCTATGGCTACACCTTC

size: .
J: TRBJ1-6
D: TRBD1
V: TRBV2
CDR3: CASRDSIKSPLHF
DNA: TGTGCCAGTAGGGACAGCATTAAATCACCCCTCCACTTT

size: few
J: TRBJ1-2
D: TRBD1
V: TRBV12-3/TRBV12-4
CDR3: CTSSQTGKGDYGYTF
DNA: TGTACCAGCAGCCAGACAGGGAAGGGCGACTATGGCTACACCTTC

size: few
J: TRBJ1-5
D: .
V: TRBV20-1
CDR3: CSARTGTHNQPQHF
DNA: TGCAGTGCTAGAACCGGGACACACAATCAGCCCCAGCATTTT

size: .
J: TRBJ2-6
D: .
V: TRBV10-3
CDR3: CASSWGASGANVLTF
DNA: TGTGCCAGCAGTTGGGGGGCCTCTGGGGCCAACGTCCTGACTTTC

size: .
J: TRBJ1-4
D: .
V: TRBV7-9
CDR3: CASSSSGGYEKLFF
DNA: TGTGCCAGCAGCTCTTCAGGTGGCTATGAAAAACTGTTTTTT

size: many
J: TRBJ2-7
D: TRBD2
V: TRBV12-3/TRBV12-4
CDR3: CASSLRTSGTGEQYF
DNA: TGTGCCAGCAGCCTAAGGACTAGCGGGACAGGCGAGCAGTACTTC

size: many
J: TRBJ2-5
D: .
V: TRBV7-2
CDR3: CASSPDLGRRETQYF
DNA: TGTGCCAGCAGCCCCGACTTGGGGCGAAGAGAGACCCAGTACTTC

size: few
J: TRBJ1-2
D: TRBD1
V: TRBV12-3/TRBV12-4
CDR3: CASSSPLGQGAQLNYGYTF
DNA: TGTGCCAGCAGTTCCCCTTTAGGACAGGGGGCACAATTGAACTATGGCTACACCTTC

size: .
J: TRBJ1-6
D: .
V: TRBV29-1
CDR3: CSVAREMDSPLHF
DNA: TGCAGTGTTGCTCGCGAAATGGATTCACCCCTCCACTTT

size: .
J: TRBJ2-7
D: TRBD1
V: TRBV19
CDR3: CANSIWTGSYEQYF
DNA: TGTGCCAATAGTATCTGGACAGGGTCCTACGAGCAGTACTTC

size: .
J: TRBJ1-2
D: .
V: TRBV27
CDR3: CASSLLGGGTYGYTF
DNA: TGTGCCAGCAGTTTATTGGGTGGGGGGACGTATGGCTACACCTTC

size: .
J: TRBJ1-2
D: .
V: TRBV14
CDR3: CASSPGMVDYGYTF
DNA: TGTGCCAGCAGTCCGGGCATGGTGGACTATGGCTACACCTTC

size: once
J: TRBJ1-5
D: TRBD1
V: TRBV20-1
CDR3: CSASFGQGNQPQHF
DNA: TGCAGTGCTAGTTTCGGACAGGGAAATCAGCCCCAGCATTTT

size: many
J: TRBJ1-2
D: TRBD1
V: TRBV6-5
CDR3: CASSYSKTGERENGYTF
DNA: TGTGCCAGCAGTTATTCGAAGACAGGGGAAAGGGAAAATGGCTACACCTTC

size: once
J: TRBJ1-4
D: .
V: TRBV10-3
CDR3: CAISESRSGAGDNEKLFF
DNA: TGTGCCATCAGTGAGTCGAGGTCAGGTGCAGGGGATAATGAAAAACTGTTTTTT

size: .
J: TRBJ2-5
D: .
V: TRBV15
CDR3: CATSRASGETQETQYF
DNA: TGTGCCACCAGCAGAGCTTCGGGGGAAACCCAAGAGACCCAGTACTTC

size: few
J: TRBJ2-2
D: .
V: TRBV19
CDR3: CASSTQRITMDTGELFF
DNA: TGTGCCAGTAGTACCCAACGCATTACGATGGACACCGGGGAGCTGTTTTTT

size: many
J: TRBJ1-5
D: .
V: TRBV20-1
CDR3: CSASPGSNQPQHF
DNA: TGCAGTGCTAGTCCAGGCAGCAATCAGCCCCAGCATTTT

size: .
J: TRBJ2-7
D: .
V: TRBV27
CDR3: CASSWDLSSSYEQYF
DNA: TGTGCCAGCAGTTGGGACCTCAGTAGCTCCTACGAGCAGTACTTC

size: many
J: TRBJ2-7
D: .
V: TRBV10-3
CDR3: CAISESTSRGGRYEQYF
DNA: TGTGCCATCAGTGAGTCGACGAGCAGGGGGGGCCGCTACGAGCAGTACTTC

size: .
J: TRBJ2-2
D: .
V: TRBV5-1
CDR3: CASRDMKSNTGELFF
DNA: TGCGCCAGCCGCGACATGAAATCGAACACCGGGGAGCTGTTTTTT